A selection of T cell receptor beta chains follows, all from one sample in a study of T-cell memory formation after mild COVID-19. TCRdb processed the 5' RACE reads anew with MiXCR; each CDR3 protein has one entry. The sample holds fewer than 350,000 distinct CDR3 sequences, 13% to 15% seen once. Sequenced input: PBMCs or a T cell subset sorted from them (not recorded which). The source is a man between 18 and 29 years old who had mild COVID-19 (a few samples of this study predate the infection). Cell type and time point are not known. The CDR3 runs from the conserved cysteine through the conserved F or W. Each record gives: V gene, J gene, clone size, D gene, CDR3 protein, CDR3 DNA. D genes are given only for firm matches. Clone size, where shown, is once, few, many, or a class for clones that have expanded.

V gene: TRBV5-1; J gene: TRBJ2-3; clone size: -; D gene: -; CDR3 protein: CASRVGRSTRDTQYF; CDR3 DNA: TGCGCCAGCAGAGTTGGGAGATCTACTAGGGATACGCAGTATTTT
V gene: TRBV18; J gene: TRBJ1-3; clone size: -; D gene: TRBD1; CDR3 protein: CASSPGTGDNTIYF; CDR3 DNA: TGTGCCAGCTCACCCGGGACAGGGGACAACACCATATATTTT
V gene: TRBV6-1; J gene: TRBJ2-7; clone size: -; D gene: -; CDR3 protein: CASSEEQTDYEQYF; CDR3 DNA: TGTGCCAGCAGTGAAGAACAGACCGATTACGAGCAGTACTTC
V gene: TRBV5-1; J gene: TRBJ1-1; clone size: many; D gene: -; CDR3 protein: CASSAGTRAVTEAFF; CDR3 DNA: TGCGCCAGCAGCGCGGGGACGAGGGCGGTCACTGAAGCTTTCTTT
V gene: TRBV28; J gene: TRBJ2-5; clone size: -; D gene: -; CDR3 protein: CASSLDKGTQYF; CDR3 DNA: TGTGCCAGCAGTTTAGATAAAGGGACCCAGTACTTC
V gene: TRBV3-1; J gene: TRBJ2-3; clone size: few; D gene: TRBD1; CDR3 protein: CASSSLSTRTGVTDTQYF; CDR3 DNA: TGTGCCAGCAGCTCATTATCTACCAGGACAGGGGTTACGGATACGCAGTATTTT
V gene: TRBV10-2; J gene: TRBJ2-5; clone size: -; D gene: TRBD1; CDR3 protein: CASRVQGAEETQYF; CDR3 DNA: TGCGCCAGCAGGGTCCAGGGGGCGGAGGAGACCCAGTACTTC
V gene: TRBV5-1; J gene: TRBJ1-4; clone size: -; D gene: -; CDR3 protein: CASSIGAATNEKLFF; CDR3 DNA: TGCGCCAGCAGCATCGGGGCAGCAACTAATGAAAAACTGTTTTTT
V gene: TRBV28; J gene: TRBJ1-2; clone size: -; D gene: -; CDR3 protein: CASGDYGYTF; CDR3 DNA: TGTGCCAGCGGGGACTATGGCTACACCTTC
V gene: TRBV6-1; J gene: TRBJ1-4; clone size: -; D gene: -; CDR3 protein: CASSRAEGGNEKLFF; CDR3 DNA: TGTGCCAGCAGCCGAGCGGAGGGGGGGAATGAAAAACTGTTTTTT
V gene: TRBV7-3; J gene: TRBJ1-1; clone size: few; D gene: TRBD1; CDR3 protein: CASSFQTGGVTEAFF; CDR3 DNA: TGTGCCAGCAGCTTTCAGACAGGGGGAGTGACTGAAGCTTTCTTT
V gene: TRBV2; J gene: TRBJ1-5; clone size: -; D gene: -; CDR3 protein: CASKKGVASNQPQHF; CDR3 DNA: TGTGCCAGCAAAAAGGGGGTGGCGAGCAATCAGCCCCAGCATTTT
V gene: TRBV12-3/TRBV12-4; J gene: TRBJ1-1; clone size: -; D gene: -; CDR3 protein: CASSYQTEAFF; CDR3 DNA: TGTGCCAGCAGTTACCAAACGGAAGCTTTCTTT
V gene: TRBV5-6; J gene: TRBJ1-1; clone size: -; D gene: -; CDR3 protein: CASYLGPHTEAFF; CDR3 DNA: TGTGCCAGCTACCTAGGGCCTCACACTGAAGCTTTCTTT
V gene: TRBV27; J gene: TRBJ2-7; clone size: -; D gene: -; CDR3 protein: CASRTQYEQYF; CDR3 DNA: TGTGCCAGCCGGACCCAGTACGAGCAGTACTTC
V gene: TRBV6-6; J gene: TRBJ1-5; clone size: many; D gene: TRBD1; CDR3 protein: CASRTGDQPQHF; CDR3 DNA: TGTGCCAGCAGAACAGGGGATCAGCCCCAGCATTTT
V gene: TRBV7-6; J gene: TRBJ1-1; clone size: few; D gene: -; CDR3 protein: CASSLWQGQNTEAFF; CDR3 DNA: TGTGCCAGCAGCTTATGGCAGGGACAAAACACTGAAGCTTTCTTT
V gene: TRBV6-1; J gene: TRBJ1-1; clone size: once; D gene: TRBD1; CDR3 protein: CASSVTDRGQAFF; CDR3 DNA: TGTGCCAGCAGTGTTACTGACAGGGGGCAAGCTTTCTTT
V gene: TRBV5-1; J gene: TRBJ2-1; clone size: few; D gene: TRBD2; CDR3 protein: CASSGLADTYNEQFF; CDR3 DNA: TGCGCCAGCAGCGGACTAGCGGACACCTACAATGAGCAGTTCTTC
V gene: TRBV20-1; J gene: TRBJ2-5; clone size: few; D gene: -; CDR3 protein: CSASGKQETQYF; CDR3 DNA: TGCAGTGCTAGTGGGAAGCAAGAGACCCAGTACTTC
V gene: TRBV12-3/TRBV12-4; J gene: TRBJ2-3; clone size: -; D gene: -; CDR3 protein: CASLRGESYTQYF; CDR3 DNA: TGTGCCAGCCTACGGGGAGAGTCTTATACGCAGTATTTT
V gene: TRBV7-9; J gene: TRBJ1-5; clone size: few; D gene: -; CDR3 protein: CASSYSEVGRELNQPQHF; CDR3 DNA: TGTGCCAGCAGCTATAGTGAGGTTGGCCGGGAACTCAATCAGCCCCAGCATTTT
V gene: TRBV7-9; J gene: TRBJ2-1; clone size: many; D gene: TRBD2; CDR3 protein: CASSLLSAGRGAHNEQFF; CDR3 DNA: TGTGCCAGCAGCTTACTCTCCGCGGGGCGGGGGGCGCACAATGAGCAGTTCTTC
V gene: TRBV20-1; J gene: TRBJ2-2; clone size: -; D gene: TRBD2; CDR3 protein: CSARMILLAGDTGELFF; CDR3 DNA: TGCAGTGCTAGGATGATATTACTAGCGGGGGACACCGGGGAGCTGTTTTTT
V gene: TRBV4-3; J gene: TRBJ1-4; clone size: -; D gene: -; CDR3 protein: CASSQDRQVGNEKLFF; CDR3 DNA: TGCGCCAGCAGCCAAGATCGGCAGGTGGGGAATGAAAAACTGTTTTTT
V gene: TRBV7-2; J gene: TRBJ1-6; clone size: -; D gene: -; CDR3 protein: CASSSMYSPTEAPLHF; CDR3 DNA: TGTGCCAGCAGCTCGATGTACAGCCCTACCGAGGCACCCCTCCACTTT
V gene: TRBV4-1; J gene: TRBJ2-2; clone size: few; D gene: -; CDR3 protein: CASSQGVGVNTGELFF; CDR3 DNA: TGCGCCAGCAGCCAAGGAGTTGGGGTGAACACCGGGGAGCTGTTTTTT
V gene: TRBV6-6; J gene: TRBJ1-2; clone size: -; D gene: TRBD1; CDR3 protein: CASSSPGQWYTF; CDR3 DNA: TGTGCCAGCAGTTCCCCGGGACAGTGGTACACCTTC
V gene: TRBV5-1; J gene: TRBJ2-5; clone size: few; D gene: TRBD2; CDR3 protein: CASSSGLVFLETQYF; CDR3 DNA: TGCGCCAGCAGCTCGGGACTAGTTTTCCTAGAGACCCAGTACTTC
V gene: TRBV5-1; J gene: TRBJ2-6; clone size: few; D gene: -; CDR3 protein: CASSLRPDGANVLTF; CDR3 DNA: TGCGCCAGCAGCCTTAGACCAGACGGGGCCAACGTCCTGACTTTC
V gene: TRBV12-3/TRBV12-4; J gene: TRBJ2-3; clone size: few; D gene: -; CDR3 protein: CASSLRGNQDTQYF; CDR3 DNA: TGTGCCAGCAGCCTCCGGGGAAATCAAGATACGCAGTATTTT
V gene: TRBV5-1; J gene: TRBJ1-1; clone size: few; D gene: -; CDR3 protein: CASSRGRSRVDTEAFF; CDR3 DNA: TGCGCCAGCAGCCGGGGTCGGAGCAGGGTGGACACTGAAGCTTTCTTT
V gene: TRBV15; J gene: TRBJ1-1; clone size: few; D gene: -; CDR3 protein: CATSRDPGGAEAFF; CDR3 DNA: TGTGCCACCAGCAGAGATCCGGGGGGGGCGGAAGCTTTCTTT
V gene: TRBV25-1; J gene: TRBJ2-1; clone size: -; D gene: -; CDR3 protein: CASSTVYSYNEQFF; CDR3 DNA: TGTGCCAGCAGTACCGTTTACTCCTACAATGAGCAGTTCTTC
V gene: TRBV27; J gene: TRBJ2-3; clone size: few; D gene: -; CDR3 protein: CASRSSPDTQYF; CDR3 DNA: TGTGCCAGCAGATCGTCCCCAGATACGCAGTATTTT
V gene: TRBV5-6; J gene: TRBJ1-5; clone size: many; D gene: -; CDR3 protein: CASSRWGNQPQHF; CDR3 DNA: TGTGCCAGCAGCCGGTGGGGCAATCAGCCCCAGCATTTT
V gene: TRBV29-1; J gene: TRBJ2-3; clone size: -; D gene: -; CDR3 protein: CSVSLRGGSDTQYF; CDR3 DNA: TGCAGCGTTTCATTGAGAGGGGGTTCAGATACGCAGTATTTT